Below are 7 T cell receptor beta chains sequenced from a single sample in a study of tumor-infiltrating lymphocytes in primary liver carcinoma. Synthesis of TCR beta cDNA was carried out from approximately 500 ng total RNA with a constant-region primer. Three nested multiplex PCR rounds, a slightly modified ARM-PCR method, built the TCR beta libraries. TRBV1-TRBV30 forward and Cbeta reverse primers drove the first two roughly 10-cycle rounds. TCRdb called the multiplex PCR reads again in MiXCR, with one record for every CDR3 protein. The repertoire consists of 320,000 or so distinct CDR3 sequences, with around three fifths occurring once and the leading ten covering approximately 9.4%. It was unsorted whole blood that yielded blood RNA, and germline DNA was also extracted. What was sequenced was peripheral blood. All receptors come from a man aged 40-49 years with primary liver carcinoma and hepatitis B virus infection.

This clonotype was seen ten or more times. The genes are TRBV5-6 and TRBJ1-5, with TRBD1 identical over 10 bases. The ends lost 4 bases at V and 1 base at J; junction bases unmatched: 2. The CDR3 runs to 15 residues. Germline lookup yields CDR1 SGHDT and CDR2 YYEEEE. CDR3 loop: CASSGTGASNQPQHF. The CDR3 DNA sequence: TGTGCCAGCAGCGGGACAGGGGCAAGCAATCAGCCCCAGCATTTT.

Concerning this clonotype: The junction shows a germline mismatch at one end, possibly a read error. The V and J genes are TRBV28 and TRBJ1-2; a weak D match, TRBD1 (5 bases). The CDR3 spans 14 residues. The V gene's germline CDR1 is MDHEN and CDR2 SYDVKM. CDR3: CASSGAESNYDYTF. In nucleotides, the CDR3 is TGTGCCAGCAGTGGGGCAGAATCAAACTATGACTACACCTTC.

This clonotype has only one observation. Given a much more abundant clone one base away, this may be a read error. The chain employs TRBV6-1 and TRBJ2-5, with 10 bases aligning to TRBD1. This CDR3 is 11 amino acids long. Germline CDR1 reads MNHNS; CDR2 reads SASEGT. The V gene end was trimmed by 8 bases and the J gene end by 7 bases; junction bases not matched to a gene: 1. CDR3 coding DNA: TGTGCCAGCCGGACAGGGGGGACCCAGTACTTC. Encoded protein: CASRTGGTQYF.

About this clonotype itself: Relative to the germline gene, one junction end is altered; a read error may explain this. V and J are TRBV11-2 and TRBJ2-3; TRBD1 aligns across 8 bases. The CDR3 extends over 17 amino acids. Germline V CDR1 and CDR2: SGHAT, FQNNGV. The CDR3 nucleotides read TGTGTCAGCAGCTCCCCGACCTGGACAGGGATACCAGATACGCAGTATTTT. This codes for CVSSSPTWTGIPDTQYF.

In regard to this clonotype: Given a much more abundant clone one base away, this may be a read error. CDR3 sequence: CASSPGTPFYNEQFF. CDR3 DNA sequence: TGCGCCAGCAGCCCAGGGACTCCTTTCTACAATGAGCAGTTCTTC. The V and J genes are TRBV4-1 and TRBJ2-1; maybe TRBD2 (6 bases). Looked up from germline, CDR1 is MGHRA and CDR2 is YSYEKL. The CDR3 loop spans 15 amino acids. Between the trimmed V and J ends, which lost 4 bases and 3 bases, there was a span of 13 bases.

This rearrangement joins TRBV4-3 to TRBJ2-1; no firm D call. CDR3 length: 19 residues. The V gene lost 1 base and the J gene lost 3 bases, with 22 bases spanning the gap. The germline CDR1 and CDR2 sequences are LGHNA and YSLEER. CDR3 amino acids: CASSQGYVGLENFYNEQFF. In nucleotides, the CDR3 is TGCGCCAGCAGCCAAGGATACGTGGGGTTAGAGAACTTCTACAATGAGCAGTTCTTC.

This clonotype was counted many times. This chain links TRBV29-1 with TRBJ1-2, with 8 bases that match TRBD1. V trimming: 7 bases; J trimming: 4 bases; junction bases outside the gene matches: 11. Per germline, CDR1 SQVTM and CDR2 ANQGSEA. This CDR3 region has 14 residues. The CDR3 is CSAVAGQGGYGYTF. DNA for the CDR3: TGCAGCGCAGTCGCTGGACAGGGAGGCTATGGCTACACCTTC.